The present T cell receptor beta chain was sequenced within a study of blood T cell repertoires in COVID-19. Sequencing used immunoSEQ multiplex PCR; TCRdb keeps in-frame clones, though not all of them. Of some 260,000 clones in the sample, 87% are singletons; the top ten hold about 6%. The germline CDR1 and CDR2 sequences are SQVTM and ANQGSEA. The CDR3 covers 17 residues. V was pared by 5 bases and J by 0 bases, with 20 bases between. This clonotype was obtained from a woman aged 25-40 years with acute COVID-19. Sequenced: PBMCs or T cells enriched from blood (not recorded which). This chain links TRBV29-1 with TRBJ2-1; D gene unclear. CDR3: CSVHPLRSLSSYNEQFF. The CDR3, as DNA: TGCAGCGTTCACCCACTCCGATCCCTTAGCTCCTACAATGAGCAGTTCTTC.